The 21 T cell receptor beta chains below all came from one sample that was sequenced in a study of blood T cells in healthy people across ages. Using a J-beta primer mix together with a sample-barcoded 5' primer, a second PCR was run for about 7 to 12 cycles. TCRdb fed the 5' RACE reads into MiXCR, producing one record per CDR3 protein. The sample has approximately 1,700,000 distinct CDR3 sequences; about two fifths are singletons. Specimen: blood. The receptors come from a human donor in good health.

This clonotype was seen a handful of times. DNA of the CDR3: TGCGCCAGCAGCAAAGGGACAGGCGTACCCTACGAGCAGTACTTC. Protein sequence: CASSKGTGVPYEQYF. J is TRBJ2-4 and V is TRBV4-1; 8 bases map to TRBD1. The J call may be wrong; the DNA end is better matched by TRBJ2-7. The CDR3 loop spans 15 amino acids. The germline V gene encodes CDR1 MGHRA and CDR2 YSYEKL.

In this sample, this clonotype turned up a few times. This chain joins TRBV20-1 and TRBJ2-6; 7 bases agree with TRBD1. The V gene's germline CDR1 is DFQATT and CDR2 SNEGSKA (reference sequence). The CDR3 contains 15 residues. The junction had 5 bases not matched to a gene; V was cut back by 2 bases and J by 4 bases. DNA of the CDR3: TGCAGTGCTAGAACTACAGGGGTCGGGGCCAACGTCCTGACTTTC. Its translation is CSARTTGVGANVLTF.

The V gene is TRBV13, the J gene TRBJ2-4; either TRBD1 or TRBD2 may supply D (5 bases each). The J call may be in error: the DNA end matches TRBJ2-5 better. The CDR3 has 18 amino acids. CDR1 PRHDT and CDR2 FYEKMQ come from the germline V gene (reference sequence). The CDR3 protein is CASSYSSRDGGIQETQYF. In DNA form, the CDR3 reads TGTGCCAGCAGCTATTCTTCTAGGGACGGCGGAATTCAAGAGACCCAGTACTTC.

This clonotype was seen a handful of times. This chain links TRBV4-2 with TRBJ2-5, with 7 bases matching TRBD1. Losses at the gene ends were 1 base for V and 1 base for J; bases not matched to a gene: 9. Germline CDR1 is LGHNA and CDR2 is YNFKEQ. The CDR3 extends over 17 amino acids. The CDR3 DNA reads as TGTGCCAGCAGCCAAGCCCCACAGGGGCAATTCCAAGAGACCCAGTACTTC. This codes for CASSQAPQGQFQETQYF.

This chain joins TRBV18 and TRBJ2-1; D unclear. The germline V gene has CDR1 KGHSH and CDR2 LQKENI. The CDR3 contains 15 residues. The ends were cut back, 3 bases at V and 8 bases at J, with 17 bases in the middle. The CDR3 sequence: CASSPDYDAVDEQFF. The CDR3 nucleotides are TGTGCCAGCTCACCCGATTATGACGCTGTCGATGAGCAGTTCTTC.

J is TRBJ1-1 and V is TRBV6-5; the D is unclear. Germline V gene data show CDR1 as MNHEY and CDR2 as SVGAGI. Trimming cost V 6 bases and J 0 bases, with 8 bases left between them. The CDR3 length is 13 residues. CDR3: CASSRPLNTEAFF. CDR3 coding DNA: TGTGCCAGCAGCAGGCCGTTGAACACTGAAGCTTTCTTT.

This clonotype has a count of ten or more. CDR3 residues: CSGKAPDSSGYGYTF. The CDR3 bases are TGCAGCGGGAAGGCCCCGGACAGTAGTGGCTATGGCTACACCTTC. This chain links TRBV29-1 with TRBJ1-2, with D possibly TRBD1 on 6 matching bases. This CDR3 is 15 amino acids long. V was pared by 7 bases and J by 4 bases, with 22 bases between. CDR1 and CDR2 (germline): SQVTM, ANQGSEA.

This clonotype was recorded at least ten times. V usage is TRBV7-2 and J usage is TRBJ2-3; D gene unclear. The CDR3 sequence is 13 residues long. Germline values: CDR1 SGHTA, CDR2 FQGNSA. Trimming took 5 bases from V and 2 from J, leaving 8 bases between them. CDR3 nucleotides: TGTGCCAGCAGCCCGTACCCCACAGATACGCAGTATTTT. Translation gives CASSPYPTDTQYF.

The chain employs TRBV6-2 or TRBV6-3 and TRBJ2-1; 10 positions match TRBD2. The CDR3 is made up of 15 amino acids. Germline lookup yields CDR1 MNHEY and CDR2 SVGEGT. Trimming removed 6 bases from V and 9 bases from J; junction bases left unmatched: 11. The CDR3 loop reads CASRRSGGAMGEQFF. The CDR3 DNA is TGTGCCAGCAGGCGCAGCGGGGGGGCGATGGGTGAGCAGTTCTTC.

The chain has TRBV5-1 and TRBJ2-1; either TRBD1 or TRBD2 may fit D (7 bases each). V gave up 1 base and J gave up 9 bases, with 14 bases separating them. The CDR3 runs to 14 residues. The germline V gene encodes CDR1 SGHRS and CDR2 YFSETQ. Written as DNA, the CDR3 is TGCGCCAGCAGCTTGCACCAGGGGGGGGCTGAGCAGTTCTTC. Its translation: CASSLHQGGAEQFF.

The chain is built from TRBV7-9 and TRBJ2-1; maybe TRBD2 (7 bases). Deletions cut 7 bases from V and 4 bases from J, with 26 bases between. Germline V gene data show CDR1 as SEHNR and CDR2 as FQNEAQ (reference sequence). The CDR3 is made up of 18 amino acids. The CDR3 reads CASTSRGGASDGYNEQFF. The DNA of the CDR3 is TGTGCCAGCACCTCCAGAGGGGGGGCCTCTGACGGTTACAATGAGCAGTTCTTC.

This clonotype turned up a few times. The rearrangement joins TRBV20-1 to TRBJ2-5; a weak D match, TRBD1 (6 bases). V was clipped by 4 bases and J by 1 base, with 10 bases between them. The CDR3 sequence is 13 residues long. CDR1 and CDR2 from the germline V gene are DFQATT and SNEGSKA (reference sequence). CDR3 DNA: TGCAGTGCTAACAGGGTCGTCCAAGAGACCCAGTACTTC. It codes for CSANRVVQETQYF.

This clonotype has a single count. This sequence joins TRBV28 and TRBJ2-7, with D maybe TRBD1 (6 bases). The V gene lost 10 bases and the J gene lost 3 bases, with 10 bases spanning the gap. CDR1 is MDHEN, CDR2 SYDVKM, per germline. This CDR3 region has 11 residues. CDR3 in amino acids: CAIQGSYEQYF. CDR3 in DNA: TGTGCCATCCAGGGGAGCTACGAGCAGTACTTC. The full variable domain, completed using reference TRBV28 and TRBJ2-7, is DVKVTQSSRYLVKRTGEKVFLECVQDMDHENMFWYRQDPGLGLRLIYFSYDVKMKEKGDIPEGYSVSREKKERFSLILESASTNQTSMYLCAIQGSYEQYFGPGTRLTVT.

The rearrangement links TRBV4-3 to TRBJ1-4; D is perhaps TRBD1 (5 bases). V was cut by 1 base and J by 3 bases, with 15 bases left in between. The CDR3 has 17 amino acids. CDR1 and CDR2 (germline): LGHNA, YSLEER. CDR3 protein: CASSQGPGVVPNEKLFF. Written as DNA, the CDR3 is TGCGCCAGCAGCCAAGGGCCGGGGGTCGTACCTAATGAAAAACTGTTTTTT.

The J gene is TRBJ2-1, the V gene TRBV29-1; 12 positions agree with TRBD2. The germline CDR1 and CDR2 sequences are SQVTM and ANQGSEA. CDR3 size: 17 residues. Unmatched junction bases numbered 13, after V lost 3 bases and J lost 7 bases. The CDR3 DNA sequence: TGCAGCGTTGAGGGGGGTACGACTAGCGGGGGCCCGAATGAGCAGTTCTTC. Protein sequence: CSVEGGTTSGGPNEQFF.

This chain uses TRBV7-2 with TRBJ1-1, with 8 bases fitting TRBD1. Trimming removed 3 bases from V and 6 bases from J; junction bases left unmatched: 12. Germline V gene sequence: CDR1 SGHTA, CDR2 FQGNSA. The CDR3 is made up of 16 amino acids. CDR3 coding DNA: TGTGCCAGCAGCTTCGGGCCCGGACAGGGAGCCCCTGAAGCTTTCTTT. Protein: CASSFGPGQGAPEAFF.

In its sample, this clonotype was seen a few times. This chain uses TRBV29-1 with TRBJ2-1; no clear D gene. V shed 6 bases and J shed 5 bases, with 11 bases lying between them. Germline CDR1 SQVTM, CDR2 ANQGSEA. The CDR3 consists of 12 residues. CDR3 sequence: CSVQIVNNEQFF. In nucleotides, the CDR3 is TGCAGCGTACAGATAGTAAACAATGAGCAGTTCTTC.

This clonotype has at least ten counts. The chain recombines TRBV5-1 with TRBJ1-1; 7 nucleotides align to TRBD1. The CDR3 length is 14 residues. Looked up from germline, CDR1 is SGHRS and CDR2 is YFSETQ. V trimming: 4 bases; J trimming: 4 bases; junction bases outside the gene matches: 7. CDR3 in amino acids: CASSPRQGTTEAFF. The CDR3 nucleotides are TGCGCCAGCAGCCCACGACAGGGAACCACTGAAGCTTTCTTT.

In this sample, this clonotype turned up many times. This rearrangement joins TRBV29-1 to TRBJ2-7, with 7 nucleotides matching TRBD1. V trimming: 6 bases; J trimming: 2 bases; junction bases outside the gene matches: 7. Germline V gene lookup returns CDR1 SQVTM and CDR2 ANQGSEA. The CDR3 has 13 amino acids. CDR3 in amino acids: CSVESGQTYEQYF. The DNA of the CDR3 is TGCAGCGTGGAATCGGGACAGACCTACGAGCAGTACTTC.

The gene calls are TRBV18 and TRBJ2-3, with 8 bases lining up with TRBD1. CDR3 length: 15 residues. V dropped 5 bases and J dropped 2; count of bases not matched to a gene: 6. Germline lookup yields CDR1 KGHSH and CDR2 LQKENI. As DNA, the CDR3 is TGTGCCAGCTCATTGGGACAGGTCGTCACAGATACGCAGTATTTT. Translation: CASSLGQVVTDTQYF.

This sequence joins TRBV7-2 and TRBJ1-1, with TRBD1 matching over 7 bases. The CDR3 runs 14 residues. Per germline, CDR1 SGHTA and CDR2 FQGNSA. V lost 2 bases to trimming and J lost 10 bases; unmatched junction nucleotides: 10. CDR3 in amino acids: CASSLIGTAYGAFF. The CDR3 DNA reads TGTGCCAGCAGCTTAATTGGGACAGCTTATGGAGCTTTCTTT.